Each of the 32 T cell receptor beta chains below was sequenced from the same sample in a study of blood T cells in healthy people across ages. Using a J-beta primer mix together with a sample-barcoded 5' primer, a second PCR was run for roughly 7 to 11 cycles. TCRdb itself ran the 5' RACE reads through MiXCR, one entry per CDR3 protein. The profile shows hundreds of thousands of distinct CDR3 sequences, roughly 60% of them singletons. Sample: blood. Receptors originate from a man aged 25 to 45 in good health.

CDR3 sequence (DNA): TGTGCCAGCAGCGTAGAGGACATTTTATTATATGGCTACACCTTC. Its translation is CASSVEDILLYGYTF. This chain connects TRBV9 to TRBJ1-2; D possibly corresponds to TRBD1 (5 bases). The CDR3 consists of 15 residues. CDR1 and CDR2 (germline): SGDLS, YYNGEE. V was trimmed by 0 bases and J by 5 bases, leaving 14 bases between them.

The gene calls are TRBV27 and TRBJ1-2, with D tentatively TRBD1 (5 bases). The germline V gene has CDR1 MNHEY and CDR2 SMNVEV (reference sequence). V lost 6 bases and J 5 bases, leaving 13 bases between the germline ends. This CDR3 has 13 amino acids. The CDR3 nucleotides are TGTGCCAGCAGACGGGGCAGCGAGTATGGCTACACCTTC. It specifies CASRRGSEYGYTF.

V is TRBV5-1 and J is TRBJ1-5, with D possibly matching TRBD1 (6 bases). Trimming pared 4 bases from V and 5 bases from J, leaving 19 bases between. CDR3 size: 16 residues. CDR1 is SGHRS and CDR2 is YFSETQ in the germline V gene. The CDR3 coding sequence is TGCGCCAGCAGCCCGGGAGGGGGGGCTAAATATCAGCCCCAGCATTTT. This codes for CASSPGGGAKYQPQHF.

The V call is TRBV12-3 or TRBV12-4, the J call TRBJ1-5; perhaps TRBD1 as D (5 bases). This CDR3 region has 13 residues. The ends were cut back, 1 base at V and 4 bases at J, with 5 bases in the middle. CDR3 nucleotides: TGTGCCAGCAGTTTAGGACAGAATCAGCCCCAGCATTTT. It encodes CASSLGQNQPQHF.

The V call is TRBV7-8, the J call TRBJ1-3; weak D call: TRBD1 (5 bases). Trimming stripped 7 bases from V and 4 bases from J, with 14 bases between. Germline V CDR1 and CDR2: SGHVS, FQNEAQ. The CDR3 is 14 amino acids. This chain's CDR3 is CASTRRDRGNTIYF. CDR3 DNA sequence: TGTGCCAGCACCCGACGGGACCGAGGAAACACCATATATTTT.

This clonotype was counted once. The CDR3 is CASGLVGRPGEQYF. For the CDR3, the DNA is TGTGCTAGTGGTTTGGTAGGACGACCGGGCGAGCAGTACTTC. The gene calls are TRBV12-5 and TRBJ2-7, with no clear D. Trimming shortened V by 0 bases and J by 6 bases, and 12 bases separated the two germline ends. CDR3 length equals 14 residues. Germline V gene lookup returns CDR1 LGHNT and CDR2 FRNRAP.

The chain has TRBV7-2 and TRBJ2-7; 7 nucleotides agree with TRBD1. V lost 1 base and J lost 4; bases outside the gene matches: 7. This CDR3 region has 15 residues. The V gene's germline CDR1 is SGHTA and CDR2 FQGNSA. CDR3 sequence reads: CASSLEGGAWYEQYF. CDR3 bases: TGTGCCAGCAGCTTAGAAGGGGGCGCTTGGTACGAGCAGTACTTC.

The chain joins TRBV3-1 to TRBJ2-3, with no clear D. Trimming pared 1 base from V and 2 bases from J, leaving 13 bases between. Germline assignment: CDR1 LGHDT and CDR2 YNNKEL (reference sequence). The CDR3 contains 16 residues. CDR3 coding DNA: TGTGCCAGCAGCCAAGGGAGAACGGCTAACACAGATACGCAGTATTTT. Translation gives CASSQGRTANTDTQYF.

This sequence joins TRBV20-1 and TRBJ2-4; D gene ambiguous. With the DNA end fitting TRBJ2-7 better, the J assignment may be wrong. The CDR3 has 13 residues. Germline V gene data show CDR1 as DFQATT and CDR2 as SNEGSKA (reference sequence). CDR3 loop: CSAIQSSWYEQYF. CDR3 coding DNA: TGCAGTGCTATACAGTCCAGTTGGTACGAGCAGTACTTC.

The chain couples TRBV27 to TRBJ1-2; 8 bases match TRBD1. The CDR3 runs 14 residues. Germline assignment: CDR1 MNHEY and CDR2 SMNVEV (reference sequence). The junction had 7 bases not matched to a gene; V was cut back by 4 bases and J by 6 bases. CDR3 residues: CASSSLTGEDGYTF. The CDR3 DNA reads TGTGCCAGCAGTTCCCTGACAGGGGAGGATGGCTACACCTTC.

The chain combines TRBV20-1 with TRBJ1-2; D is perhaps TRBD1 (6 bases). CDR1 and CDR2 (germline): DFQATT, SNEGSKA (reference sequence). Trimming removed 5 bases at V and 0 bases at J, with 10 bases between. CDR3 length equals 13 residues. CDR3 loop: CSAGQSANYGYTF. The CDR3 DNA reads as TGCAGTGCTGGACAGTCAGCTAACTATGGCTACACCTTC.

The chain joins TRBV6-1 to TRBJ2-5, with 7 bases matching TRBD1. Germline V lookup: CDR1 MNHNS, CDR2 SASEGT. The length of the CDR3 is 14 residues. V lost 7 bases, J lost 2 bases, and 7 bases stayed unmatched. In nucleotides, the CDR3 is TGTGCCAGCATCTACCGGGACAGACAAGAGACCCAGTACTTC. It translates to CASIYRDRQETQYF.

The CDR3 protein is CATPLGELWNEQYF. The DNA for the CDR3 is TGTGCCACCCCCCTGGGGGAGCTTTGGAACGAGCAGTACTTC. The gene calls are TRBV24-1 and TRBJ2-4; D may be TRBD1 or TRBD2 (5 bases each). Near its end, the DNA agrees better with TRBJ2-7, so the J call may be wrong. This CDR3 region has 14 residues. CDR1 is KGHDR, CDR2 SFDVKD, per germline.

This clonotype was seen once. The V gene is TRBV20-1, the J gene TRBJ2-1, with 8 bases matching TRBD1. This CDR3 contains 14 residues. With V trimmed by 3 bases and J by 6 bases, 7 bases remained unmatched. CDR1 and CDR2 (germline): DFQATT, SNEGSKA (reference sequence). CDR3 bases: TGCAGTGCTAGGGAACAGGGGGTCTCCAATGAGCAGTTCTTC. Residues: CSAREQGVSNEQFF.

The chain is built from TRBV6-6 and TRBJ2-7; perhaps TRBD2 as D (5 bases). The germline V gene has CDR1 MNHNY and CDR2 SVGAGI (reference sequence). V dropped 7 bases and J dropped 2 bases, with 15 bases sitting between them. This CDR3 contains 14 residues. Here the CDR3 DNA reads TGTGCCAGCATGGCTCTTTTCGGGGCCTACGAGCAGTACTTC. It is translated as CASMALFGAYEQYF.

The sample holds a few counts of this clonotype. The chain is built from TRBV27 and TRBJ2-7; TRBD1 matches at 7 bases. V shed 1 base and J 3 bases; nucleotides not matched to a gene: 6. The CDR3 contains 15 residues. Germline values: CDR1 MNHEY, CDR2 SMNVEV (reference sequence). CDR3 sequence (DNA): TGTGCCAGCAGTTTATACCAGACAGGGCTCTACGAGCAGTACTTC. Translation gives CASSLYQTGLYEQYF.

V and J are TRBV20-1 and TRBJ2-1; 8 bases agree with TRBD2. This CDR3 is 15 amino acids long. After removal of 6 bases from V and 8 bases from J, the junction contained 15 bases not matched to a gene. Per germline, CDR1 DFQATT and CDR2 SNEGSKA (reference sequence). CDR3 in amino acids: CSAKRGEREQDEQFF. CDR3 bases: TGCAGTGCAAAGAGAGGCGAGCGGGAGCAGGATGAGCAGTTCTTC.

The rearrangement uses TRBV18 and TRBJ1-4, with D perhaps matching TRBD1 (5 bases). V dropped 0 bases and J dropped 7 bases, with 18 bases sitting between them. CDR3 length: 17 amino acids. From germline, CDR1 is KGHSH and CDR2 LQKENI. This chain's CDR3 is CASSPPSGSREREKLFF. CDR3 coding DNA: TGTGCCAGCTCACCACCATCAGGGTCAAGGGAGCGTGAAAAACTGTTTTTT.

This clonotype came up a few times. The chain employs TRBV7-8 and TRBJ2-1; D not certain. Looked up from germline, CDR1 is SGHVS and CDR2 is FQNEAQ. The CDR3 is 14 residues long. The V end lost 1 base, the J end lost 8 bases, and 12 bases lay between the germline ends. The CDR3 DNA reads TGTGCCAGCAGCTTAGTCCTTTTTCGGGATGAGCAGTTCTTC. Protein sequence: CASSLVLFRDEQFF.

This clonotype was observed a handful of times. The J gene is TRBJ1-2, the V gene TRBV6-1; the D gene is possibly TRBD1 (6 bases). Trimming shortened V by 2 bases and J by 4 bases, and 8 bases separated the two germline ends. Germline V gives CDR1 MNHNS, CDR2 SASEGT. The CDR3 is 13 amino acids. Written as DNA, the CDR3 is TGTGCCAGCAGTGAAACAGGGAGCTATGGCTACACCTTC. Translating gives CASSETGSYGYTF.

This clonotype has more than one count but fewer than ten. The chain links TRBV10-3 to TRBJ2-7, with TRBD1 matching over 10 bases. CDR1 is ENHRY, CDR2 SYGVKD, per germline. The junction had 6 bases not matched to a gene; V was cut back by 6 bases and J by 7 bases. CDR3 size: 13 residues. CDR3: CAIRGQGRGEQYF. The CDR3, as DNA: TGTGCCATCAGGGGACAGGGGAGAGGAGAGCAGTACTTC.

This rearrangement joins TRBV7-9 to TRBJ2-1; 8 nucleotides line up with TRBD2. Germline CDR1 and CDR2: SEHNR and FQNEAQ (reference sequence). V was clipped by 5 bases and J by 10 bases; unmatched bases: 19. This CDR3 is 17 amino acids long. DNA for the CDR3: TGTGCCAGCAGCGGGGGTACAAGCGGGAGCCCCGCGGAGGAGCAGTTCTTC. This translates into CASSGGTSGSPAEEQFF.

This clonotype was detected only a few times. A read error is possible here, since a much larger clone lies one base away. The chain employs TRBV12-3 or TRBV12-4 and TRBJ2-1; either TRBD1 or TRBD2 may supply D (5 bases each). This CDR3 spans 16 amino acids. V shed 2 bases and J shed 8 bases, with 19 bases lying between them. The CDR3 coding sequence is TGTGCCAGCAGTTTAACCCGTTGGGGGTCCGGGGATGAGCAGTTCTTC. Translation gives CASSLTRWGSGDEQFF.

This clonotype has a handful of counts. The V gene is TRBV7-2, the J gene TRBJ2-6; a weak D match, TRBD2 (6 bases). The CDR3 totals 17 residues. With 1 base removed from V and 2 bases from J, the gap between germline ends came to 12 bases. Germline V gene data show CDR1 as SGHTA and CDR2 as FQGNSA. This CDR3 is CASSLDGTGAGANVLTF. CDR3 sequence (DNA): TGTGCCAGCAGCTTAGACGGGACGGGGGCTGGGGCCAACGTCCTGACTTTC.

J is TRBJ2-1 and V is TRBV2; the D is unclear. The length of the CDR3 is 13 residues. The ends were cut back, 7 bases at V and 0 bases at J, with 7 bases in the middle. CDR1 and CDR2 (germline): SNHLY, FYNNEI. In DNA form, the CDR3 reads TGTGCCAGCACCATGGGCTCCTACAATGAGCAGTTCTTC. Its protein is CASTMGSYNEQFF.

In this sample, this clonotype turned up many times. The chain carries TRBV20-1 and TRBJ2-5, with D unclear. This CDR3 has 10 residues. CDR1 and CDR2 (germline): DFQATT, SNEGSKA (reference sequence). Trimming stripped 1 base from V and 5 bases from J, with 2 bases between. CDR3 in amino acids: CSARGETQYF. In DNA, the CDR3 is TGCAGTGCTAGAGGGGAGACCCAGTACTTC.

This clonotype was recorded at least ten times. The chain is built from TRBV29-1 and TRBJ2-1, with 10 bases lining up with TRBD1. Germline V lookup: CDR1 SQVTM, CDR2 ANQGSEA. CDR3 length: 14 residues. J was trimmed by 9 bases and V by 7 bases; bases with no gene match: 12. CDR3 residues: CSAKPGQGSGEQFF. Here the CDR3 DNA reads TGCAGCGCTAAACCGGGACAGGGGTCAGGTGAGCAGTTCTTC.

About this clonotype itself: At one end, the junction sequence differs from germline, possibly due to a read error. V usage is TRBV15 and J usage is TRBJ2-7; D perhaps matches TRBD2 (5 bases). Germline-derived CDR1 and CDR2 are LNHNV and YYDKDF (reference sequence). This CDR3 has 16 residues. DNA of the CDR3: TGTGCCACCAGCCGAGATCTTCCGGGATTTTCCTACGAGCAGTACTTC. It translates to CATSRDLPGFSYEQYF.

This clonotype was seen a few times. In DNA form, the CDR3 reads TGCAGCGTCGGACAAGGAGGTGGTCCAGATACGCAGTATTTT. This codes for CSVGQGGGPDTQYF. The V and J genes are TRBV29-1 and TRBJ2-3, with D tentatively TRBD1 or TRBD2 (5 bases each). The CDR3 is 14 amino acids. CDR1 is SQVTM, CDR2 ANQGSEA, per germline. Trimming stripped 6 bases from V and 4 bases from J, with 17 bases between.

The gene calls are TRBV6-2 or TRBV6-3 and TRBJ1-5; 8 nucleotides line up with TRBD1. Germline V CDR1 and CDR2: MNHEY, SVGEGT. The CDR3 totals 17 residues. V trimming: 4 bases; J trimming: 3 bases; junction bases outside the gene matches: 11. The CDR3 loop is CASSFRVDRESNQPQHF. In DNA, the CDR3 is TGTGCCAGCAGTTTTCGAGTGGACAGGGAATCCAATCAGCCCCAGCATTTT.

The chain employs TRBV27 and TRBJ2-1; TRBD2 is a possible D gene (5 bases). Trimming removed 5 bases at V and 15 bases at J, with 17 bases between. The CDR3 has 12 residues. The germline V gene has CDR1 MNHEY and CDR2 SMNVEV (reference sequence). CDR3: CASSASRTTWFF. Written as DNA, the CDR3 is TGTGCCAGCAGTGCTAGCCGAACCACATGGTTCTTC.

CDR3 region: CASSGGERPGYTF. The CDR3, as DNA: TGTGCCAGCAGCGGGGGCGAGAGGCCTGGCTACACCTTC. The chain couples TRBV9 to TRBJ1-2; D possibly corresponds to TRBD1 (5 bases). Germline values: CDR1 SGDLS, CDR2 YYNGEE. The V gene lost 3 bases and the J gene lost 7 bases, with 13 bases spanning the gap. CDR3 length equals 13 residues.